A single sample is the source of the 23 T cell receptor beta chains below, sequenced in a study of T cells in narcolepsy. Sequencing was performed with immunoSEQ multiplex PCR; in TCRdb, only in-frame clones are kept and a portion is missing. The table has approximately 26,000 clones, roughly 86% seen once; the top ten hold 0.9% to 1.2%. Sequencing used memory (CD45RA-) CD4+ T cells from blood. These receptors all come from a human donor in good health.

J is TRBJ1-1 and V is TRBV5-4, with TRBD1 matching over 7 bases. The ends lost 1 base at V and 6 bases at J; junction bases unmatched: 9. Germline V gene sequence: CDR1 SGHNT, CDR2 YYREEE (reference sequence). The CDR3 sequence is 15 residues long. The CDR3 sequence: CASSLTGARKAEAFF. The CDR3 nucleotides read TGTGCCAGCAGCTTGACAGGGGCGAGGAAGGCTGAAGCTTTCTTT.

The chain combines TRBV5-4 with TRBJ2-3, with D perhaps matching TRBD1 (7 bases). Looked up from germline, CDR1 is SGHNT and CDR2 is YYREEE (reference sequence). V was clipped by 0 bases and J by 13 bases, with 15 bases between them. CDR3 size: 13 residues. The CDR3 is CASSLEGRGEKYF. The CDR3 DNA follows: TGTGCCAGCAGCTTGGAAGGCAGGGGGGAAAAGTATTTT.

The chain has TRBV7-9 and TRBJ1-1; a weak D match, TRBD1 (5 bases). Trimming cost V 5 bases and J 4 bases, with 14 bases left between them. The CDR3 runs to 14 residues. Germline assignment: CDR1 SEHNR and CDR2 FQNEAQ (reference sequence). CDR3 bases: TGTGCCAGCAGCCTGGGACCGGGTAGCACTGAAGCTTTCTTT. Translated, it gives CASSLGPGSTEAFF.

This chain links TRBV27 with TRBJ2-1; tentatively, D is TRBD1 (6 bases). This CDR3 is built from 15 residues. Germline CDR1 reads MNHEY; CDR2 reads SMNVEV (reference sequence). The V and J ends lost 4 bases and 0 bases respectively, with 10 bases between them. The CDR3 protein is CASSSIRGSYNEQFF. CDR3 DNA: TGTGCCAGCAGTTCTATCAGGGGCTCCTACAATGAGCAGTTCTTC.

The table lists this clone with a count of one. The CDR3, as DNA: TGTGCCAGCAGTGAATACCCTAGCGGGGGGGCCGGGGAGCTGTTTTTT. Amino acids: CASSEYPSGGAGELFF. The chain is built from TRBV25-1 and TRBJ2-2, with 12 bases lining up with TRBD2. Germline CDR1 is MGHDK and CDR2 is SYGVNS. The CDR3 covers 16 residues. The trim removed 0 bases at V and 6 bases at J, leaving 2 bases unmatched.

The rearrangement uses TRBV7-3 and TRBJ2-3; 9 bases map to TRBD2. CDR3 length equals 15 residues. Germline V gives CDR1 SGHTA, CDR2 FQGTGA. The V segment lost 4 bases and the J segment 4 bases; nucleotides outside the gene matches: 6. The CDR3 protein is CASSSLAGAPDTQYF. As DNA, the CDR3 is TGTGCCAGCAGCTCCTTAGCGGGAGCCCCAGATACGCAGTATTTT.

The chain employs TRBV30 and TRBJ1-2; the match to TRBD1 covers 7 bases. Germline V gene lookup returns CDR1 GTSNPN and CDR2 SVGIG (reference sequence). The V segment lost 3 bases and the J segment 2 bases; nucleotides outside the gene matches: 12. CDR3 length: 16 amino acids. CDR3 loop: CAWRSRGQGINYGYTF. CDR3 sequence (DNA): TGTGCCTGGAGATCAAGGGGGCAGGGGATAAACTATGGCTACACCTTC.

The V gene is TRBV18, the J gene TRBJ1-4; 9 nucleotides line up with TRBD1. The CDR3 spans 14 residues. Germline values: CDR1 KGHSH, CDR2 LQKENI. The V and J ends lost 1 base and 8 bases, in that order; junction bases with no gene match: 2. The CDR3 DNA reads TGTGCCAGCTCACCACGGACAGGGGACGAAAAACTGTTTTTT. Protein product: CASSPRTGDEKLFF.

This clone has a handful of counts. The junction differs from germline at one of its ends, possibly a read error. V gene TRBV7-7 combines with J gene TRBJ2-2; 8 positions agree with TRBD1. Germline CDR1 and CDR2: SSHAT and FNYEAQ (reference sequence). This CDR3 has 15 residues. CDR3 coding DNA: TGTGCTAGCAGCCGCGGACAGGGGAACACCGGGGAGCTGTTTTTT. It encodes CASSRGQGNTGELFF.

This clone has a handful of counts. V usage is TRBV18 and J usage is TRBJ1-1; tentative D call: TRBD1 (6 bases). V was clipped by 8 bases and J by 0 bases, with 16 bases between them. CDR1 KGHSH and CDR2 LQKENI come from the germline V gene. The CDR3 has 15 amino acids. The CDR3 protein is CASKTGGVMNTEAFF. The CDR3, as DNA: TGTGCCAGCAAAACGGGGGGCGTTATGAACACTGAAGCTTTCTTT.

Details on this clone: Other DNA sequences in this specimen translate into the identical CDR3. The V gene is TRBV28, the J gene TRBJ1-2; no clear D gene. Germline V gene sequence: CDR1 MDHEN, CDR2 SYDVKM. V gave up 6 bases and J gave up 3 bases, with 5 bases separating them. CDR3 length: 11 residues. The CDR3 spells CASSQDYGYTF. In DNA, the CDR3 is TGTGCCAGCAGCCAAGACTATGGCTACACCTTC.

The rearrangement links TRBV19 to TRBJ1-5, with D unclear. Germline CDR1 LNHDA, CDR2 SQIVND (reference sequence). Between the trimmed V and J ends, which lost 5 bases and 0 bases, there was a span of 11 bases. The CDR3 is 15 amino acids. The CDR3 DNA follows: TGTGCCAGTAGTCGGAGAGCAGATAGCAATCAGCCCCAGCATTTT. It is translated as CASSRRADSNQPQHF.

The chain links TRBV21-1 to TRBJ1-5; the D call TRBD1 from the table was never checked on the DNA. TRBV21-1 is a pseudogene segment. There are 14 residues in the CDR3. CDR3 amino acids: CASSEEEQDQPQHF. The CDR3 coding sequence is TGTGCCAGCAGCGAAGAGGAACAGGATCAGCCCCAGCATTTT.

The chain has TRBV10-1 and TRBJ2-5; the D gene is possibly TRBD2 (6 bases). CDR1 is WNHNN, CDR2 SYGVQD, per germline (reference sequence). V was shortened by 4 bases and J by 2 bases, with 14 bases between the two germline ends. The CDR3 runs 15 residues. CDR3 nucleotide sequence: TGCGCCAGCAGTGGGACGGCCGGGGGACAAGAGACCCAGTACTTC. It is translated as CASSGTAGGQETQYF.

This clone was observed a few times. This sequence joins TRBV4-2 and TRBJ1-4; no reliable D call. The germline gives CDR1 LGHNA, CDR2 YNFKEQ. V lost 1 base and J lost 10, with 16 bases in between. The CDR3 runs to 15 residues. CDR3 bases: TGTGCCAGCAGCCAAGGAGGAGACCATGTGGGAAAACTGTTTTTT. Residues: CASSQGGDHVGKLFF.

The chain joins TRBV5-6 to TRBJ2-3; D ambiguous. Germline CDR1 reads SGHDT; CDR2 reads YYEEEE. This CDR3 region has 14 residues. Trimming stripped 5 bases from V and 2 bases from J, with 12 bases between. CDR3 region: CASRLTTITDTQYF. DNA of the CDR3: TGTGCCAGCAGACTTACAACGATCACAGATACGCAGTATTTT.

This rearrangement joins TRBV5-6 to TRBJ1-1; maybe TRBD1 (6 bases). Trimming pared 4 bases from V and 2 bases from J, leaving 15 bases between. There are 15 residues in the CDR3. Germline V gene data show CDR1 as SGHDT and CDR2 as YYEEEE. CDR3 region: CASSPWTAINTEAFF. Here the CDR3 DNA reads TGTGCCAGCAGCCCGTGGACAGCGATTAACACTGAAGCTTTCTTT.

V usage is TRBV6-1 and J usage is TRBJ1-1, with D perhaps matching TRBD1 (5 bases). Germline V gives CDR1 MNHNS, CDR2 SASEGT. CDR3 length equals 13 residues. Trimming shortened V by 5 bases and J by 4 bases, and 11 bases separated the two germline ends. CDR3 in DNA: TGTGCCAGCAGTCGAGGGGAAGGCACTGAAGCTTTCTTT. Amino acid sequence: CASSRGEGTEAFF.

This chain joins TRBV4-1 and TRBJ1-2, with 7 bases fitting TRBD1. Germline CDR1 and CDR2: MGHRA and YSYEKL. The CDR3 loop spans 14 amino acids. Trimming removed 4 bases from V and 9 bases from J; junction bases left unmatched: 11. The CDR3 sequence is CASSPSGTVKSYTF. In nucleotides, the CDR3 is TGCGCCAGCAGCCCCTCGGGGACAGTCAAAAGCTACACCTTC.

The chain joins TRBV7-9 to TRBJ1-2; D is unresolved. CDR1 is SEHNR, CDR2 FQNEAQ, per germline (reference sequence). The CDR3 runs 12 residues. Trimming stripped 9 bases from V and 6 bases from J, with 14 bases between. The DNA for the CDR3 is TGTGCCAGGGGCCGCCTGAGGGATGGCTACACCTTC. It specifies CARGRLRDGYTF.

Notes on this clone: Germline and junction disagree at one end, which may indicate a read error. The chain recombines TRBV30 with TRBJ1-2; D may be TRBD1 (5 bases). CDR1 GTSNPN and CDR2 SVGIG come from the germline V gene (reference sequence). The CDR3 is made up of 16 amino acids. The CDR3 sequence is CAGRGIRDAKTHGYTF. The CDR3 DNA follows: TGTGCCGGGAGAGGAATCCGGGACGCTAAGACCCATGGCTACACCTTC.

The CDR3 protein is CASSKATVENNEQFF. CDR3 DNA sequence: TGTGCCAGCAGCAAAGCAACCGTCGAAAACAATGAGCAGTTCTTC. The J gene is TRBJ2-1, the V gene TRBV21-1. TRBV21-1 is shown as a pseudogene. The CDR3 covers 15 residues.

The chain recombines TRBV4-2 with TRBJ2-5; 8 bases fit TRBD2. V shed 3 bases, J shed 3 bases, and the junction held 12 bases outside the gene matches. This CDR3 comprises 17 residues. Germline V lookup: CDR1 LGHNA, CDR2 YNFKEQ. CDR3 bases: TGTGCCAGCAGCCAGGAATCCGGGACTAGAGGAGAAGAGACCCAGTACTTC. It codes for CASSQESGTRGEETQYF.